A selection of T cell receptor beta chains follows, all from one sample in a study of neurological immune-mediated disorders. TCRdb reprocessed the 5' RACE reads via MiXCR and lists one record per CDR3 protein. The table has 80,000 to 100,000 distinct CDR3 sequences, about 5% seen once. The source material was PBMCs. Receptor source: a woman aged 60 to 75 with multiple sclerosis. Both conserved end residues are trimmed from each CDR3.

v_gene: TRBV7-8; CDR3aa: ASSLGPRDSYT
v_gene: TRBV5-1; CDR3aa: ASSLSGATQY
v_gene: TRBV5-6; CDR3aa: ASSFGTLNTEAF
v_gene: TRBV20-1; CDR3aa: SARPLTDTQY
v_gene: TRBV5-1; CDR3aa: ASSFGPAADTQY
v_gene: TRBV7-9; CDR3aa: ASSLGVAGTEAF
v_gene: TRBV20-1; CDR3aa: SARAGGVQPQH
v_gene: TRBV6-2/TRBV6-3; CDR3aa: ASRLHPLYSYEQY
v_gene: TRBV20-1; CDR3aa: SARQAGGTNSPLH
v_gene: TRBV18; CDR3aa: ASSPLDRGIQPQH
v_gene: TRBV20-1; CDR3aa: SAPPGQTNTGELF
v_gene: TRBV12-3/TRBV12-4; CDR3aa: ASSFPGAYQETQY
v_gene: TRBV7-9; CDR3aa: ASTPTGAQGEQF
v_gene: TRBV5-1; CDR3aa: ASSLGYNTGELF
v_gene: TRBV20-1; CDR3aa: SALAQGIVNQPQH
v_gene: TRBV25-1; CDR3aa: ASSVAGGADTQY
v_gene: TRBV5-1; CDR3aa: ASSPRGSNQDGPQH
v_gene: TRBV5-1; CDR3aa: ASSLYRGPSETQY
v_gene: TRBV30; CDR3aa: ACKGARQEKLF
v_gene: TRBV28; CDR3aa: ASSSPAGALYEQY
v_gene: TRBV18; CDR3aa: ASSPGRGVSNEQF
v_gene: TRBV6-5; CDR3aa: ASSPGQIANYGYT
v_gene: TRBV10-3; CDR3aa: ATGVDSNQPQH
v_gene: TRBV5-5; CDR3aa: ASSLGNRGQGIGGNQPQH
v_gene: TRBV15; CDR3aa: ATSRSRGSGGQADTQY
v_gene: TRBV10-3; CDR3aa: AARASGGNEQF
v_gene: TRBV28; CDR3aa: ASSPLDRGEYNEQF
v_gene: TRBV25-1; CDR3aa: ASKDGANSPLH
v_gene: TRBV5-1; CDR3aa: ASSLDPGTPGREQY
v_gene: TRBV12-5; CDR3aa: ASGLPPTVYEQY
v_gene: TRBV7-6; CDR3aa: ASRSSGGNTDTQY
v_gene: TRBV5-1; CDR3aa: ASSPQVTGGNEQF
v_gene: TRBV6-5; CDR3aa: ASSPAGRGYEQY
v_gene: TRBV3-1; CDR3aa: ASSRGGNEKLF
v_gene: TRBV5-1; CDR3aa: ASSPGTSGGAADTQY
v_gene: TRBV7-2; CDR3aa: ASSFSGGADEQY
v_gene: TRBV27; CDR3aa: ASSSRDRGVYGYT
v_gene: TRBV5-1; CDR3aa: ASSLRGRNNYGYT
v_gene: TRBV4-2; CDR3aa: ASSQDRGGNEQF
v_gene: TRBV7-2; CDR3aa: ASILSGGARETQY
v_gene: TRBV5-1; CDR3aa: ASSPEGGRPQH
v_gene: TRBV5-6; CDR3aa: ASSFTGSQRGTLSTDTQY
v_gene: TRBV29-1; CDR3aa: SVGSSGANVLT
v_gene: TRBV5-1; CDR3aa: ASRTGPSYEQY
v_gene: TRBV5-1; CDR3aa: ASNVQSSTDTQY
v_gene: TRBV19; CDR3aa: ASSPEPQGGTEAF
v_gene: TRBV7-9; CDR3aa: ASSSYRAGMAWEQF
v_gene: TRBV6-1; CDR3aa: ASRVGTEAF
v_gene: TRBV7-2; CDR3aa: ASSFLTDTQY
v_gene: TRBV7-9; CDR3aa: ASSTGQQETQY
v_gene: TRBV20-1; CDR3aa: SARGQMEETQY
v_gene: TRBV3-1; CDR3aa: ASSQDQGGASYNEQF
v_gene: TRBV9; CDR3aa: ASSARLAGTGELF
v_gene: TRBV9; CDR3aa: ASSVNTGGEGYGYT
v_gene: TRBV20-1; CDR3aa: SATTGSTPLH
v_gene: TRBV7-8; CDR3aa: ASSTRGVYGYT
v_gene: TRBV29-1; CDR3aa: SVEKDRFYDYT
v_gene: TRBV6-5; CDR3aa: ASSYIDRVTEAF